This is a list of T cell receptor beta chains from one sample in a study of metastatic and nonmetastatic thyroid tumors. TCRdb re-analyzed the PCR reads through MiXCR. The table has some 34,000 clones, around 20% seen once; the top ten hold 15% to 17%. Sequencing was done on a sample of blood. These TCRs come from a female donor with papillary thyroid cancer or a benign thyroid nodule (not recorded which). Some clones in this sample may be carry-over from other donors' samples. CDR3s include the opening cysteine and the closing phenylalanine or tryptophan. A D gene is named only where the DNA matches it firmly. Size values are once, few and many counts, or a class for expanded clones, and some rows have none.

clone size	V gene	J gene	D gene	CDR3 DNA	CDR3 protein
many	TRBV5-1	TRBJ2-2	NA	TGCGCCAGCAGCTTGTCTGTCATCGGGGAGCTGTTTTTT	CASSLSVIGELFF
many	TRBV11-3	TRBJ2-1	TRBD2	TGTGCCAGCAGCTTAGGACGCACTAGCGGGGTGCAGGAGCAGTTCTTC	CASSLGRTSGVQEQFF
many	TRBV6-2/TRBV6-3	TRBJ1-5	TRBD1	TGTGCCAGCAGACACGATCGGACAGGGGGTATCGACAATCAGCCCCAGCATTTT	CASRHDRTGGIDNQPQHF
many	TRBV5-1	TRBJ2-1	TRBD2	TGCGCCAGCAGCGTCTTAGCGGGAGAGTTTTACAATGAGCAGTTCTTC	CASSVLAGEFYNEQFF
few	TRBV10-3	TRBJ2-1	NA	TGTGCCATCAGTGTGCACCCACGGAATGAGCAGTTCTTC	CAISVHPRNEQFF
many	TRBV20-1	TRBJ2-3	NA	TGCAGTGCTAGAGATAACAGCGTTGATACGCAGTATTTT	CSARDNSVDTQYF
NA	TRBV6-2/TRBV6-3	TRBJ2-1	NA	TGTGCCAGCAGTTATATAAGGGCCGAGCAGTTCTTC	CASSYIRAEQFF
NA	TRBV19	TRBJ2-5	TRBD2	TGTGCCAGTAGTCGGACTAGCGGGAGTGGTGCGGAGACCCAGTACTTC	CASSRTSGSGAETQYF
once	TRBV20-1	TRBJ1-4	NA	TGCAGTGCTAGAGTTGGTTCGGAAGTAGAAAAACTGTTTTTT	CSARVGSEVEKLFF
NA	TRBV2	TRBJ2-1	TRBD1	TGTGCCAGCAGGTCTGACAGGGCCCTTTACAATGAGCAGTTCTTC	CASRSDRALYNEQFF
many	TRBV24-1	TRBJ2-2	NA	TGTGCCACCAGTGACGAGAACCTGTACGGGGAGCTGTTTTTT	CATSDENLYGELFF
few	TRBV19	TRBJ2-7	NA	TGTGCCAGTATTATCCAGCCAGGGGTCTACGAGCAGTACTTC	CASIIQPGVYEQYF
NA	TRBV20-1	TRBJ2-5	TRBD2	TGCAGTGCTAGAAACATTCTAGCGGGAGTAGAGACCCAGTACTTC	CSARNILAGVETQYF
many	TRBV10-3	TRBJ1-1	NA	TGTGCCATCAGTGAGGGGACATGGAACACTGAAGCTTTCTTT	CAISEGTWNTEAFF
NA	TRBV6-1	TRBJ2-7	NA	TGTGCCAGCAGTAGGGAGGACAGTACCTACGAGCAGTACTTC	CASSREDSTYEQYF
many	TRBV18	TRBJ1-4	NA	TGTGCCAGCTCACCGGAAGTATCTGAAAAACTGTTTTTT	CASSPEVSEKLFF
many	TRBV13	TRBJ2-4	NA	TGTGCCAGCAGCTTTGCAGGCCAAGCCAAAAACATTCAGTACTTC	CASSFAGQAKNIQYF
many	TRBV2	TRBJ1-1	NA	TGTGCCAGCAGTACCGAGACAGAAAGGACTGAAGCTTTCTTT	CASSTETERTEAFF
few	TRBV6-1	TRBJ2-7	TRBD2	TGTGCCAGCAGTGCTCGGACTAGCGGGAGAGGTGGCGAGCAGTACTTC	CASSARTSGRGGEQYF
few	TRBV6-1	TRBJ2-5	TRBD2	TGTGCCAGAAGGCAAGCGGGAGAGAAAGAGACCCAGTACTTC	CARRQAGEKETQYF
many	TRBV29-1	TRBJ1-2	TRBD1	TGCAGCGTTGTGTGGGGGACAGCCGGCTACACCTTC	CSVVWGTAGYTF
NA	TRBV28	TRBJ1-1	TRBD1	TGTGCCAGCACACTGGGGATTAACAGGGGGGACCGGGCTTCCTTT	CASTLGINRGDRASF
many	TRBV12-3/TRBV12-4	TRBJ2-3	NA	TGTGCCAGCAGTTGGGCCCCGACAGATACGCAGTATTTT	CASSWAPTDTQYF
many	TRBV6-1	TRBJ1-5	NA	TGTGCCACATCAGGGGTAGGCAATCAGCCCCAGCATTTT	CATSGVGNQPQHF
few	TRBV6-2/TRBV6-3	TRBJ2-7	NA	TGTGCCAGCAGGGGATTCCATTACGAGCAGTACTTC	CASRGFHYEQYF
few	TRBV6-2/TRBV6-3	TRBJ1-2	NA	TGTGCCAGCAGTCACCTCTATACGATAGAGTGTGACTTC	CASSHLYTIECDF
many	TRBV20-1	TRBJ1-2	TRBD1	TGCAGTGCTAGAGCATCAGGGGGCGGCTACACCTTC	CSARASGGGYTF
medium-sized	TRBV6-1	TRBJ1-2	TRBD1	TGTGCCAGCAGTGAAGAAACAGGGGGCGCAGGTGGCTACACCTTC	CASSEETGGAGGYTF
many	TRBV12-5	TRBJ1-1	TRBD1	TGTGCTAGTGGTTCTCAGACAGGGAAGGCTTTCTTT	CASGSQTGKAFF
NA	TRBV19	TRBJ2-6	TRBD1	TGTGCCAGTAGCCCCAGGGGGTTCTCTGGGGCCAACGTCCTGACTTTC	CASSPRGFSGANVLTF
many	TRBV20-1	TRBJ1-1	NA	TGCAGTGCTGTACTCCCTGGCGCTGAAGCTTTCTTT	CSAVLPGAEAFF
many	TRBV18	TRBJ2-5	TRBD1	TGTGCCAGCTCAGCAGGGACAGGAGACGGGATGGCCCAGTACTTC	CASSAGTGDGMAQYF
NA	TRBV20-1	TRBJ1-5	TRBD1	TGCAGTGCTAGGGGGGGACAGGATAACAATCAGACCCAGAATTTT	CSARGGQDNNQTQNF
NA	TRBV7-9	TRBJ2-7	NA	TGTGCCAGCAGCTTAAAACTGGGCTACGAGCAGTACTTC	CASSLKLGYEQYF
NA	TRBV24-1	TRBJ1-6	NA	TGTGCCACCAATGATGACCGACAGGTATCACCCCTCCACTTT	CATNDDRQVSPLHF
many	TRBV19	TRBJ1-2	TRBD1	TGTGCCAGTAGTATTGGGACAGCCCGCTATGGCTACACCTTC	CASSIGTARYGYTF
NA	TRBV20-1	TRBJ2-7	NA	TGCAGTGCTCCTCGGGGGGCCGCTCCCTACGAGCAGTACTTC	CSAPRGAAPYEQYF
many	TRBV10-3	TRBJ2-1	NA	TGTGCCATCAGTGGAGGGGGCTACAATGAGCAGTTCTTC	CAISGGGYNEQFF
few	TRBV13	TRBJ2-5	TRBD1	TGTGCCAGCAGCTTAAGGGGACAGATCCAAGAGACCCAGTACTTC	CASSLRGQIQETQYF
NA	TRBV3-1	TRBJ2-7	NA	TGTGCCAGCAGCCTCGGAAGGGGCTACGAGCAGTACTTC	CASSLGRGYEQYF
many	TRBV19	TRBJ1-2	TRBD1	TGTGCCAGTACCTCCGCCGGGACAGTATATGGCTACACCTTC	CASTSAGTVYGYTF
NA	TRBV2	TRBJ2-6	NA	TGCGCCAGCACCTTATACATGGCCGGGGCCAACGTCCTGACTTTC	CASTLYMAGANVLTF
NA	TRBV9	TRBJ1-1	NA	TGTGCCAGCAGCGTAGGAGGGGCGGGACCGGCTTTCTTT	CASSVGGAGPAFF
many	TRBV18	TRBJ1-2	NA	TGTGCCAGCTCACCACCGTCCCAATCTAACTATGGCTACACCTTC	CASSPPSQSNYGYTF
many	TRBV19	TRBJ1-3	TRBD1	TGTGCCAGTAGAACCTGGGACAGGGTTGGAAACACCATATATTTT	CASRTWDRVGNTIYF
many	TRBV7-2	TRBJ2-7	NA	TGTGCCAGCAGCTGGGGGCCGAGCTCCTACGAGCAGTACTTC	CASSWGPSSYEQYF
many	TRBV30	TRBJ2-1	NA	TGTGCCTGGAGTAGCCTTAGGGTCGTGGGCTCCTACAATGAGCAGTTCTTC	CAWSSLRVVGSYNEQFF
medium-sized	TRBV6-2/TRBV6-3	TRBJ2-7	NA	TGTGCCAGCGGGGGCCAGCGCGAGCAGTACTTC	CASGGQREQYF
medium-sized	TRBV12-3/TRBV12-4	TRBJ1-2	NA	TGTGCCAGCAGTTTATTAGGGGGGGCAGGGAACGGCTACACCTTC	CASSLLGGAGNGYTF
NA	TRBV6-1	TRBJ2-5	TRBD2	TGTGCCAGCAGGGGACTAGCGGGAGGGCCGGAGACCCAGTACTTC	CASRGLAGGPETQYF
many	TRBV7-6	TRBJ2-1	TRBD1	TGTGCCAGCAGCTCCAAGCCCCCGGGGACAGGGTACGGTGAGCAGTTCTTC	CASSSKPPGTGYGEQFF
many	TRBV6-4	TRBJ2-3	NA	TGTGCCAGCAGCGAGGGGGGCTCTTCGCATACAGATACGCAGTATTTT	CASSEGGSSHTDTQYF
few	TRBV6-1	TRBJ2-1	NA	TGTGCCATCATTGATGGGGGACTTTCCTACAATGAGCAGTTCTTC	CAIIDGGLSYNEQFF
NA	TRBV20-1	TRBJ1-1	TRBD1	TGCAGTGCTAGGACCGTGGACAGGGGCGGTGAAGCTTTCTTT	CSARTVDRGGEAFF